This passage covers 24 T cell receptor beta chains from one sample sequenced in a study of vaccination effects on CD4 cells after COVID-19. Measured with immunoSEQ multiplex PCR; TCRdb has only the in-frame clones, and not every one. This sample carries about 71,000 clones, approximately 80% of them seen once, and the ten largest clones take 9.5% to 15%. No antigen is known for these receptors. Within the ViraFEST assay, antigen-specific CD4+ T cells underwent expansion with viral peptide pools prior to sequencing. CD4+ T cell isolation took place after 10 days of culture. None of these healthy vaccinees had been infected with SARS-CoV-2 before vaccination. The sequenced sample was CD4+ T cells from PBMCs cultured with SARS-CoV-2 spike peptides, obtained before COVID-19 vaccination. The receptors derive from a human donor who received a COVID-19 vaccine.

This chain uses TRBV24-1 with TRBJ2-3; D gene unclear. V dropped 4 bases and J dropped 3 bases, with 10 bases sitting between them. Germline V gives CDR1 KGHDR, CDR2 SFDVKD. The CDR3 loop spans 14 amino acids. CDR3 amino acids: CATSEPGWTDTQYF. In DNA form, the CDR3 reads TGTGCCACCAGTGAACCTGGATGGACAGATACGCAGTATTTT.

The gene calls are TRBV7-2 and TRBJ2-7; no definite D call. This CDR3 contains 13 residues. Germline CDR1 reads SGHTA; CDR2 reads FQGNSA. Trimming stripped 3 bases from V and 2 bases from J, with 8 bases between. The DNA of the CDR3 is TGTGCCAGCAGCTTGGGCAGCCCCTACGAGCAGTACGTC. This sequence encodes CASSLGSPYEQYV.

The gene calls are TRBV10-1 and TRBJ1-4; 8 bases fit TRBD1. Germline CDR1 reads WNHNN; CDR2 reads SYGVQD (reference sequence). V shed 6 bases and J 1 base; nucleotides not matched to a gene: 10. The CDR3 runs to 17 residues. CDR3 sequence: CASRTGEPSLTNEKLFF. The CDR3 DNA reads TGCGCCAGCAGGACAGGGGAGCCCTCCTTAACTAATGAAAAACTGTTTTTT.

J is TRBJ1-2 and V is TRBV6-1; weak D call: TRBD1 (5 bases). The CDR3 runs 12 residues. Trimming removed 2 bases at V and 8 bases at J, with 9 bases between. The germline V gene has CDR1 MNHNS and CDR2 SASEGT. CDR3 residues: CASSEPGDGYTF. In nucleotides, the CDR3 is TGTGCCAGCAGTGAACCTGGGGACGGCTACACCTTC.

This clone was picked up one time. The chain couples TRBV2 to TRBJ2-3; TRBD1 agrees at 7 bases. This CDR3 region has 15 residues. V shed 8 bases, J shed 2 bases, and the junction held 10 bases outside the gene matches. Germline CDR1 reads SNHLY; CDR2 reads FYNNEI. The CDR3 DNA reads TGTGCCAGCGGGAAGGTGAAGGGGGCCACAGATACGCAGTATTTT. Its protein is CASGKVKGATDTQYF.

V gene TRBV21-1 combines with J gene TRBJ2-4; the table's D call, TRBD1, was not checked against the DNA. TRBV21-1 is a pseudogene. This CDR3 region has 17 residues. The CDR3 coding sequence is TGTGCCAGCAGCGCGCCCCGACAGATCTTAGCCAAAAACATTCAGTACTTC. Protein product: CASSAPRQILAKNIQYF.

A note on this clone: Other DNA sequences within the sample encode an identical CDR3. The chain has TRBV18 and TRBJ2-5; D ambiguous. The CDR3 is 11 amino acids. Per germline, CDR1 KGHSH and CDR2 LQKENI. Trimming pared 3 bases from V and 1 base from J, leaving 0 bases between. The CDR3 loop is CASSPQETQYF. Written as DNA, the CDR3 is TGTGCCAGCTCACCCCAAGAGACCCAGTACTTC.

V gene TRBV6-5 combines with J gene TRBJ2-7, with D tentatively TRBD1 (6 bases). The CDR3 spans 14 residues. The V end was cut by 6 bases, the J end by 1 base, with 13 bases between. CDR1 and CDR2 from the germline V gene are MNHEY and SVGAGI. In DNA, the CDR3 is TGTGCCAGCAGACTTCTACAGGGTTCCTACGAGCAGTACGTC. Encoded protein: CASRLLQGSYEQYV.

The genes are TRBV6-2 or TRBV6-3 and TRBJ2-5; no reliable D call. The CDR3 length is 13 residues. Germline V lookup: CDR1 MNHEY, CDR2 SVGEGT. V lost 7 bases to trimming and J lost 3 bases, with 12 bases between them. DNA for the CDR3: TGTGCCAGCAACCCCCACGAGAAAGAGACCCAGTACTTC. This sequence encodes CASNPHEKETQYF.

The chain recombines TRBV10-3 with TRBJ2-7; D possibly corresponds to TRBD2 (6 bases). Germline values: CDR1 ENHRY, CDR2 SYGVKD. V lost 8 bases and J lost 7, with 24 bases in between. CDR3 length: 15 residues. This CDR3 is CAIYRLAGRRGEQYV. CDR3 sequence (DNA): TGTGCCATCTATCGGTTGGCCGGACGTCGGGGGGAGCAGTACGTC.

The V and J genes are TRBV6-5 and TRBJ2-3, with TRBD1 identical over 7 bases. The trim removed 8 bases at V and 2 bases at J, leaving 10 bases unmatched. There are 15 residues in the CDR3. CDR1 is MNHEY and CDR2 is SVGAGI in the germline V gene. CDR3 sequence: CASGKGTDDTDTQYF. The CDR3 bases are TGTGCCAGCGGGAAAGGGACAGACGACACAGATACGCAGTATTTT.

This clone was observed a handful of times. The genes are TRBV2 and TRBJ2-2; D remains unclear. This CDR3 has 15 amino acids. Trimming removed 7 bases at V and 0 bases at J, with 12 bases between. Germline lookup yields CDR1 SNHLY and CDR2 FYNNEI. CDR3 region: CASISGRTNTGELFF. The CDR3, as DNA: TGTGCCAGCATCAGTGGCAGAACGAACACCGGGGAGCTGTTTTTT.

This chain uses TRBV27 with TRBJ1-6, with D perhaps matching TRBD1 (6 bases). There are 15 residues in the CDR3. The ends were cut back, 1 base at V and 10 bases at J, with 14 bases in the middle. CDR1 and CDR2 from the germline V gene are MNHEY and SMNVEV (reference sequence). CDR3 sequence reads: CASSLWSQGRSPLHF. The CDR3 DNA reads as TGTGCCAGCAGTTTATGGTCCCAGGGGCGGTCACCCCTCCACTTT.

The chain employs TRBV7-2 and TRBJ1-2; no reliable D call. CDR1 is SGHTA, CDR2 FQGNSA, per germline. The CDR3 is 16 residues long. Between the trimmed V and J ends, which lost 1 base and 5 bases, there was a span of 17 bases. The CDR3 loop is CASSLDEVSASYGYTF. CDR3 DNA sequence: TGTGCCAGCAGCTTAGACGAGGTTTCGGCCTCATATGGCTACACCTTC.

This clone was found once. V is TRBV28 and J is TRBJ1-6, with 7 nucleotides matching TRBD1. With 9 bases clipped from V and 11 bases from J, the junction kept 16 bases outside the gene matches. Per germline, CDR1 MDHEN and CDR2 SYDVKM. CDR3 length: 15 residues. CDR3 protein: CASHRGGGGAPPLHF. The CDR3 nucleotides are TGTGCCAGTCACCGGGGGGGAGGGGGCGCGCCACCCCTCCACTTT.

The chain combines TRBV7-9 with TRBJ1-5; 8 bases map to TRBD1. Per the germline V gene, CDR1 is SEHNR and CDR2 is FQNEAQ (reference sequence). CDR3 size: 16 residues. V was pared by 4 bases and J by 3 bases, with 8 bases of the junction left unmatched. The CDR3 DNA sequence: TGTGCCAGCAGCTCCAACTCAGGGGGCTACAATCAGCCCCAGCATTTT. This sequence encodes CASSSNSGGYNQPQHF.

The gene calls are TRBV2 and TRBJ1-3; no clear D gene. The ends were cut back, 2 bases at V and 4 bases at J, with 12 bases in the middle. The CDR3 length is 15 residues. Germline V gene sequence: CDR1 SNHLY, CDR2 FYNNEI. The CDR3 DNA is TGTGCCAGCAGTGAAAACGGGGTACCGGGAAACACCATATATTTT. Residues: CASSENGVPGNTIYF.

V usage is TRBV28 and J usage is TRBJ2-5; tentative D call: TRBD2 (7 bases). Trimming shortened V by 4 bases and J by 4 bases, and 19 bases separated the two germline ends. Germline lookup yields CDR1 MDHEN and CDR2 SYDVKM. The CDR3 spans 16 residues. CDR3 in DNA: TGTGCCAGCAGTTCTTGGGGGGGGGCTTTTTCAGAGACCCAGTACTTC. Translation gives CASSSWGGAFSETQYF.

This clone was detected once. The chain recombines TRBV18 with TRBJ1-5; D gene unclear. The CDR3 totals 13 residues. V was shortened by 6 bases and J by 4 bases, with 10 bases between the two germline ends. Per germline, CDR1 KGHSH and CDR2 LQKENI. As DNA, the CDR3 is TGTGCCAGCTCGTCGGGCCTGAATCAGCCCCAGCATTTT. Amino acid sequence: CASSSGLNQPQHF.

The chain employs TRBV28 and TRBJ2-7, with D maybe TRBD2 (5 bases). V was pared by 4 bases and J by 7 bases, with 11 bases between. CDR1 and CDR2 (germline): MDHEN, SYDVKM. The CDR3 runs 12 residues. CDR3 bases: TGTGCCAGCAGTTCCCTCACGGGGGAGCAGTACGTC. Amino acid sequence: CASSSLTGEQYV.

The V call is TRBV7-3, the J call TRBJ2-5, with a tentative D call TRBD1 (6 bases). The ends were cut back, 5 bases at V and 0 bases at J, with 13 bases in the middle. This CDR3 has 15 amino acids. Germline CDR1 and CDR2: SGHTA and FQGTGA. As DNA, the CDR3 is TGTGCCAGCAGCGTACAGGGCCTCTACCAAGAGACCCAGTACTTC. Its translation: CASSVQGLYQETQYF.

The gene calls are TRBV6-2 or TRBV6-3 and TRBJ2-5, with 8 nucleotides matching TRBD2. Germline lookup yields CDR1 MNHEY and CDR2 SVGEGT. V lost 2 bases and J lost 5; bases outside the gene matches: 4. The CDR3 is 14 residues long. This chain's CDR3 is CASSYERGRETQYF. CDR3 coding DNA: TGTGCCAGCAGTTACGAGCGGGGGCGGGAGACCCAGTACTTC.

The V gene is TRBV5-1, the J gene TRBJ1-4; 9 positions match TRBD1. The trim removed 2 bases at V and 7 bases at J, leaving 3 bases unmatched. The CDR3 length is 14 residues. Germline CDR1 SGHRS, CDR2 YFSETQ. CDR3 amino acids: CASSLTGGGEKLFF. In DNA, the CDR3 is TGCGCCAGCAGCTTAACAGGGGGCGGTGAAAAACTGTTTTTT.

V usage is TRBV3-1 (or the pseudogene TRBV3-2) and J usage is TRBJ2-1; 15 bases match TRBD2. The J segment lost 0 bases and the V segment lost 3 bases, leaving 3 bases of the junction unmatched. The CDR3 contains 18 residues. Germline V CDR1 and CDR2: LGHDT, YNNKEL (reference sequence). The CDR3 region is CASSHWTSGGGSYNEQFF. The CDR3 DNA is TGTGCCAGCAGCCATTGGACTAGCGGGGGGGGCTCCTACAATGAGCAGTTCTTC.